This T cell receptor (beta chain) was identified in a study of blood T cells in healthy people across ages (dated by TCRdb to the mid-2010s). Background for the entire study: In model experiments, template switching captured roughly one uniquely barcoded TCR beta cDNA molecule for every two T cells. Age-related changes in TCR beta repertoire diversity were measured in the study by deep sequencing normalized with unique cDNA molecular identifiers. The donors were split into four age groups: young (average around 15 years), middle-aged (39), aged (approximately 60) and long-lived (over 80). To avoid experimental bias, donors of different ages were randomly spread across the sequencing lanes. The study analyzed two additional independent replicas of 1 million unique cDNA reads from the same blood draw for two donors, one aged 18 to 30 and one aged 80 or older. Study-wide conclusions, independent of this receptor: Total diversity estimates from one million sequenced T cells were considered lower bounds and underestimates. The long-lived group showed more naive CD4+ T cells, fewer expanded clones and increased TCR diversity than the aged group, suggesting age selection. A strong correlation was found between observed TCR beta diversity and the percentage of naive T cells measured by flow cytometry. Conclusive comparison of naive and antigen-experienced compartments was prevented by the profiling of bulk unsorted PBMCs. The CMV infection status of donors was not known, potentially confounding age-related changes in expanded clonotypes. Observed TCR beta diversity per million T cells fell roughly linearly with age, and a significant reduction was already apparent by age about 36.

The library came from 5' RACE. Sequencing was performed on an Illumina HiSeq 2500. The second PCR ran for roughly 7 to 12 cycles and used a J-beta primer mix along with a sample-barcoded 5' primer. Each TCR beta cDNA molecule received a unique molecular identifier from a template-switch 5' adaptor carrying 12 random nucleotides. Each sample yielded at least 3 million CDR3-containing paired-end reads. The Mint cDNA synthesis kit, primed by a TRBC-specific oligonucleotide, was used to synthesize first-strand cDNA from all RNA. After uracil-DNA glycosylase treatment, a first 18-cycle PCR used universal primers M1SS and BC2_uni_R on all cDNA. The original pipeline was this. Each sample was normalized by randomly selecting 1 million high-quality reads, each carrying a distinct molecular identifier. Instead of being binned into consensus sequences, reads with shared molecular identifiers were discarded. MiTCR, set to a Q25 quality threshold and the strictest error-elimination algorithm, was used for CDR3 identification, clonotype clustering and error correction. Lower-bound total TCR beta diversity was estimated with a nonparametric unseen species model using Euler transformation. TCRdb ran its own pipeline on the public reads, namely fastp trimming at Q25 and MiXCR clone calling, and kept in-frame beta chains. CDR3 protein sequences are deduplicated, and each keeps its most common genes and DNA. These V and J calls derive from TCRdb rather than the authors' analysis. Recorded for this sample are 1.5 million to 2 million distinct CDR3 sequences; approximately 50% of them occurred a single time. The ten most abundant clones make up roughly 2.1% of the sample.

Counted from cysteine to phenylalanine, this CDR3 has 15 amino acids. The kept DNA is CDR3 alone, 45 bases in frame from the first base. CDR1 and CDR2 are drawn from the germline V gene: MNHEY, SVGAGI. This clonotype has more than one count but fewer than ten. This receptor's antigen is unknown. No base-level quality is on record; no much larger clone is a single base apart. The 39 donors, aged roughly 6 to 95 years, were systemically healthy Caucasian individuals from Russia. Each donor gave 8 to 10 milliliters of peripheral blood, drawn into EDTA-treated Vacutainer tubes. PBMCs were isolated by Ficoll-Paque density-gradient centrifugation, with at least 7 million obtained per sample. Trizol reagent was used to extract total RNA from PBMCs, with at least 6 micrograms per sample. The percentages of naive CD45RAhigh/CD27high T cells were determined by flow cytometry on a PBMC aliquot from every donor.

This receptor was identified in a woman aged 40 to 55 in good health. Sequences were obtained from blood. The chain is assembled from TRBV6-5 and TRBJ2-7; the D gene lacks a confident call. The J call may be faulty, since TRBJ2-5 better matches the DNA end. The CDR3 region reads CASSRRVNSGETQYF. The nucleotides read TGTGCCAGCAGCCGCCGGGTCAACTCCGGGGAGACCCAGTACTTC.